These 18 T cell receptor beta chains came from one sample sequenced in a study of CD8+ T cells in alopecia areata. RNA was extracted and reverse transcribed into cDNA as the sequencing template. Only in-frame clones appear in the TCRdb table, and some are missing; sequencing was by immunoSEQ multiplex PCR. This sample carries 200,000 to 250,000 clones, 64% of them seen once, and the ten largest clones take around 4%. The treatment denotes: oral pan-JAK inhibitor, 5-10 mg twice daily. The sample in question was CD4+ T cells sorted from blood, obtained at week 4, from a patient treated with tofacitinib. The receptors come from a human donor with alopecia areata.

On this clone: Because the CDR3's place on the DNA is in doubt, the DNA is left out and the CDR3 is given as listed by TCRdb. The chain links TRBV6-6 to TRBJ1-2; TRBD1, the D gene given by the table, was not confirmed from the DNA. The CDR3 is 15 residues long, counting both termini. Germline-derived CDR1 and CDR2 are MNHNY and SVGAGI (reference sequence). The CDR3 is CASSSSDSLNYGYTF.

This clone was seen a few times. The rearrangement links TRBV19 to TRBJ2-1, with 9 bases fitting TRBD2. V dropped 10 bases and J dropped 2; count of bases not matched to a gene: 9. CDR1 and CDR2 (germline): LNHDA, SQIVND (reference sequence). The length of the CDR3 is 15 residues. CDR3 sequence (DNA): TGTGCCACCCAACCGAGCGGGGGGCCCTACAATGAGCAGTTCTTC. Translation: CATQPSGGPYNEQFF.

The chain is built from TRBV5-1 and TRBJ1-1; D gene uncertain. Looked up from germline, CDR1 is SGHRS and CDR2 is YFSETQ. The CDR3 is made up of 13 amino acids. V was trimmed by 2 bases and J by 4 bases, leaving 9 bases between them. DNA of the CDR3: TGCGCCAGCAGCTTATTACGGGGCACTGAAGCTTTCTTT. Its protein is CASSLLRGTEAFF.

This clone was counted a few times. V is TRBV4-1 and J is TRBJ2-6; D is unresolved. Germline CDR1 is MGHRA and CDR2 is YSYEKL. V gave up 3 bases and J gave up 0 bases, with 6 bases separating them. The CDR3 contains 15 residues. The CDR3 here is CASSHRISGANVLTF. The CDR3 nucleotides are TGCGCCAGCAGCCACCGTATCTCTGGGGCCAACGTCCTGACTTTC.

The gene calls are TRBV30 and TRBJ1-3; weak D call: TRBD1 (6 bases). The ends were cut back, 5 bases at V and 4 bases at J, with 12 bases in the middle. Per germline, CDR1 GTSNPN and CDR2 SVGIG (reference sequence). This CDR3 contains 13 residues. The CDR3 loop is CAWYQGPGNTIYF. CDR3 nucleotides: TGTGCCTGGTACCAGGGGCCAGGAAACACCATATATTTT. The entire variable domain, with the rest obtained from reference TRBV30 and TRBJ1-3, is as follows: SQTIHQWPATLVQPVGSPLSLECTVEGTSNPNLYWYRQAAGRGLQLLFYSVGIGQISSEVPQNLSASRPQDRQFILSSKKLLLSDSGFYLCAWYQGPGNTIYFGEGSWLTVV.

Only a few counts were recorded for this clone. CDR3 region: CASSLQDRDGEQFF. For the CDR3, the DNA is TGCGCCAGCAGCCTACAAGACCGAGACGGTGAGCAGTTCTTC. The V gene is TRBV4-3, the J gene TRBJ2-1; D gene ambiguous. The CDR3 loop spans 14 amino acids. V dropped 4 bases and J dropped 9 bases, with 16 bases sitting between them. Germline loops: CDR1 LGHNA, CDR2 YSLEER.

The rearrangement joins TRBV27 to TRBJ1-6; D not resolved. V was shortened by 3 bases and J by 5 bases, with 11 bases between the two germline ends. This CDR3 contains 15 residues. Per the germline V gene, CDR1 is MNHEY and CDR2 is SMNVEV (reference sequence). In DNA, the CDR3 is TGTGCCAGCAGTTTCGGAGGGATCGATAATTCACCCCTCCACTTT. It yields the protein CASSFGGIDNSPLHF.

This clone was counted at least ten times. The chain uses TRBV7-9 and TRBJ2-7; D unresolved. Per the germline V gene, CDR1 is SEHNR and CDR2 is FQNEAQ (reference sequence). V lost 2 bases to trimming and J lost 11 bases, with 10 bases between them. The CDR3 sequence is 11 residues long. CDR3 coding DNA: TGTGCCAGCAGCTTATCACAAGTGGAGTACTTC. This encodes CASSLSQVEYF. Supplemented by reference TRBV7-9 and TRBJ2-7, the full variable domain reads DTGVSQNPRHKITKRGQNVTFRCDPISEHNRLYWYRQTLGQGPEFLTYFQNEAQLEKSRLLSDRFSAERPKGSFSTLEIQRTEQGDSAMYLCASSLSQVEYFGPGTRLTVT.

The rearrangement uses TRBV7-8 and TRBJ2-6, with D hard to call. This CDR3 contains 15 residues. CDR1 and CDR2 from the germline V gene are SGHVS and FQNEAQ. The V end was cut by 1 base, the J end by 0 bases, with 4 bases between. The CDR3 reads CASSLDRSGANVLTF. Written as DNA, the CDR3 is TGTGCCAGCAGCTTAGATCGCTCTGGGGCCAACGTCCTGACTTTC.

This chain joins TRBV25-1 and TRBJ2-7; a possible D gene is TRBD1 (7 bases). Germline values: CDR1 MGHDK, CDR2 SYGVNS. Trimming removed 4 bases from V and 2 bases from J, with 18 bases in between. The CDR3 spans 16 residues. CDR3 sequence (DNA): TGTGCCAGCAGTGCAGGAGGGGGCGTGAAGACCTACGAGCAGTACTTC. This gives the protein CASSAGGGVKTYEQYF.

The rearrangement uses TRBV7-2 and TRBJ2-5, with 14 bases matching TRBD2. V lost 1 base and J lost 5; bases outside the gene matches: 6. The CDR3 is 17 amino acids. Germline V gene sequence: CDR1 SGHTA, CDR2 FQGNSA. CDR3 loop: CASSLVGGLAGEETQYF. The CDR3 DNA is TGTGCCAGCAGCTTAGTCGGGGGACTAGCGGGGGAGGAGACCCAGTACTTC.

The chain links TRBV2 to TRBJ1-1; tentative D call: TRBD1 (6 bases). CDR3 length: 16 amino acids. Germline lookup yields CDR1 SNHLY and CDR2 FYNNEI. Trimming removed 6 bases from V and 1 base from J, with 18 bases in between. CDR3 coding DNA: TGTGCCAGCAGCCCAAATTTGGGGGGCTCGAACACTGAAGCTTTCTTT. Translation: CASSPNLGGSNTEAFF.

The rearrangement uses TRBV2 and TRBJ2-4; no clear D gene. This CDR3 comprises 15 residues. CDR1 is SNHLY and CDR2 is FYNNEI in the germline V gene. Trimming pared 6 bases from V and 0 bases from J, leaving 12 bases between. The CDR3 here is CASRATLEAKNIQYF. The CDR3 nucleotides are TGTGCCAGCAGAGCAACCCTAGAAGCCAAAAACATTCAGTACTTC.

The V gene is TRBV5-1, the J gene TRBJ2-3, with 9 positions matching TRBD1. The CDR3 contains 15 residues. J gave up 0 bases and V 4 bases, and 3 bases lay outside the gene matches. Germline V gene sequence: CDR1 SGHRS, CDR2 YFSETQ. The CDR3 sequence is CASSRGQGSTDTQYF. The CDR3 coding sequence is TGCGCCAGCAGCCGCGGACAGGGGAGCACAGATACGCAGTATTTT.

The J gene is TRBJ2-3, the V gene TRBV29-1; 8 bases map to TRBD2. The junction had 0 bases not matched to a gene; V was cut back by 0 bases and J by 1 base. Germline V lookup: CDR1 SQVTM, CDR2 ANQGSEA. The CDR3 extends over 14 amino acids. This CDR3 reads CSVEDGGGTDTQYF. As DNA, the CDR3 is TGCAGCGTTGAAGACGGGGGGGGCACAGATACGCAGTATTTT.

The chain combines TRBV28 with TRBJ2-3, with 12 nucleotides matching TRBD2. Germline assignment: CDR1 MDHEN and CDR2 SYDVKM. The trim removed 5 bases at V and 2 bases at J, leaving 8 bases unmatched. The CDR3 extends over 17 amino acids. This CDR3 reads CASSTSGLAGNTDTQYF. As DNA, the CDR3 is TGTGCCAGCAGTACCTCCGGACTAGCGGGGAACACAGATACGCAGTATTTT.

J is TRBJ1-2 and V is TRBV10-3, with TRBD1 matching 9 bases. The germline gives CDR1 ENHRY, CDR2 SYGVKD. The V gene end was trimmed by 4 bases and the J gene end by 2 bases; junction bases not matched to a gene: 2. CDR3 length equals 14 residues. CDR3 sequence: CAISVGQGNYGYTF. For the CDR3, the DNA is TGTGCCATCAGTGTCGGACAGGGGAACTATGGCTACACCTTC.

This chain links TRBV5-4 with TRBJ2-1; perhaps TRBD2 as D (6 bases). The germline gives CDR1 SGHNT, CDR2 YYREEE (reference sequence). The CDR3 has 17 residues. The V gene lost 2 bases and the J gene lost 2 bases, with 17 bases spanning the gap. The CDR3 DNA reads TGTGCCAGCAGCTTAAGTGGCAGGGACTTTCCCTACAATGAGCAGTTCTTC. Translation: CASSLSGRDFPYNEQFF.